This T cell receptor beta chain came from a study of T cell repertoires in cytomegalovirus infection. Overall study context: Newly reported HLA-C-restricted and thoroughly characterized HLA-B-restricted CMV epitopes were employed. Public TCR beta signatures provided an indication of both CMV infection and a matching HLA type. The study's findings and limits: Within the response measured ex vivo, HLA-C-restricted CMV-specific TCR beta clonotypes were dominant.

TCRdb reprocessed the reads via MiXCR and lists one record per CDR3 protein. Of about 63,000 distinct CDR3 sequences in the sample, 20% were seen once. For this clonotype: Its antigen is undetermined.

Per germline, CDR1 LGHNA and CDR2 YSLEER. The CDR3 has 15 amino acids. V was pared by 4 bases and J by 3 bases, with 5 bases of the junction left unmatched. The chain links TRBV4-3 to TRBJ2-2; 7 bases map to TRBD2. The receptor comes from a human donor in good health (CMV status not recorded). Some clones in this sample may be carry-over from other donors' samples. The material was CD8+ T cells from cultured PBMCs, obtained from culture after CMV antigen stimulation. The CDR3 loop reads CASSPRRGYTGELFF. In DNA form, the CDR3 reads TGCGCCAGCAGCCCGCGGCGGGGGTACACCGGGGAGCTGTTTTTT.